Presented here are 11 T cell receptor beta chains from one specimen sequenced in a study of neurological immune-mediated disorders. TCRdb reprocessed the 5' RACE reads via MiXCR and lists one record per CDR3 protein. Here the sample spans around 70,000 distinct CDR3 sequences, around 5.5% being singletons. Material for sequencing was PBMCs. These receptors were taken from a woman aged 30 to 39 with multiple sclerosis.

This clonotype was seen ten or more times. The chain combines TRBV27 with TRBJ2-7; no firm D call. The V end lost 7 bases, the J end lost 3 bases, and 4 bases lay between the germline ends. The CDR3 runs 10 residues. The germline CDR1 and CDR2 sequences are MNHEY and SMNVEV (reference sequence). CDR3 amino acids: CASTSYEQYF. Written as DNA, the CDR3 is TGTGCCAGCACTAGCTACGAGCAGTACTTC.

This clonotype was seen ten or more times. The chain recombines TRBV7-9 with TRBJ1-1, with D hard to call. Trimming removed 1 base from V and 7 bases from J, with 10 bases in between. CDR1 and CDR2 (germline): SEHNR, FQNEAQ (reference sequence). The CDR3 runs 13 residues. CDR3 coding DNA: TGTGCCAGCAGCTTAGTCACAGCGAATGAAGCTTTCTTT. Protein: CASSLVTANEAFF.

This clonotype was recorded at least ten times. V is TRBV11-2 and J is TRBJ2-1; the D is unclear. The CDR3 consists of 15 residues. V was shortened by 5 bases and J by 4 bases, with 15 bases between the two germline ends. Germline V gives CDR1 SGHAT, CDR2 FQNNGV. The CDR3 loop is CASSPRRANYNEQFF. The CDR3, as DNA: TGTGCCAGCAGCCCCCGAAGGGCGAATTACAATGAGCAGTTCTTC. Together with reference TRBV11-2 and TRBJ2-1, the CDR3 gives the full variable domain: EAGVAQSPRYKIIEKRQSVAFWCNPISGHATLYWYQQILGQGPKLLIQFQNNGVVDDSQLPKDRFSAERLKGVDSTLKIQPAKLEDSAVYLCASSPRRANYNEQFFGPGTRLTVL.

This clonotype was counted at least ten times. The chain is built from TRBV4-2 and TRBJ2-7; D perhaps matches TRBD1 (6 bases). Germline CDR1 LGHNA, CDR2 YNFKEQ. The CDR3 is 12 residues long. V was trimmed by 3 bases and J by 6 bases, leaving 9 bases between them. CDR3 sequence (DNA): TGTGCCAGCAGCCAGGGGGCGGGCGAGCAGTACTTC. Translation: CASSQGAGEQYF.

This clonotype has a count of ten or more. The gene calls are TRBV20-1 and TRBJ1-4, with a tentative D call TRBD1 (6 bases). Germline assignment: CDR1 DFQATT and CDR2 SNEGSKA (reference sequence). The V end lost 6 bases, the J end lost 3 bases, and 11 bases lay between the germline ends. CDR3 length: 13 amino acids. The DNA of the CDR3 is TGCAGTGCGCACAGGGTCTCTAATGAAAAACTGTTTTTT. It encodes CSAHRVSNEKLFF.

V gene TRBV7-9 combines with J gene TRBJ1-1; perhaps TRBD1 as D (6 bases). This CDR3 has 15 amino acids. The ends were cut back, 5 bases at V and 4 bases at J, with 17 bases in the middle. Germline assignment: CDR1 SEHNR and CDR2 FQNEAQ (reference sequence). CDR3 bases: TGTGCCAGCAGCCCTGACAGGCGAGAAGGCACTGAAGCTTTCTTT. Translated, it gives CASSPDRREGTEAFF.

This clonotype was seen repeatedly, ten times or more. The rearrangement links TRBV29-1 to TRBJ1-5; TRBD1 matches at 10 bases. Unmatched junction bases numbered 5, after V lost 4 bases and J lost 5 bases. Per the germline V gene, CDR1 is SQVTM and CDR2 is ANQGSEA. The CDR3 extends over 14 amino acids. CDR3 nucleotides: TGCAGCGTTGCCTCCGGGACAGGGGATCAGCCCCAGCATTTT. The encoded protein is CSVASGTGDQPQHF.

This clonotype has ten or more counts. This chain joins TRBV20-1 and TRBJ1-5; TRBD1 aligns across 9 bases. J lost 4 bases, V lost 3 bases, and 4 bases had no gene match. CDR1 DFQATT and CDR2 SNEGSKA come from the germline V gene (reference sequence). The CDR3 is 14 residues long. CDR3 nucleotide sequence: TGCAGTGCTAGCTCGGGACAGGGAAATCAGCCCCAGCATTTT. This encodes CSASSGQGNQPQHF.

This clonotype was seen repeatedly, ten times or more. This chain uses TRBV20-1 with TRBJ2-5, with TRBD1 matching 8 bases. CDR1 DFQATT and CDR2 SNEGSKA come from the germline V gene (reference sequence). The trim removed 1 base at V and 1 base at J, leaving 5 bases unmatched. This CDR3 is 15 amino acids long. The CDR3 sequence is CSARGQGTPQETQYF. CDR3 nucleotides: TGCAGTGCTAGAGGACAGGGGACCCCCCAAGAGACCCAGTACTTC.

This clonotype was observed a few times. A much larger clone differs by one base, so this may be a read error. The J gene is TRBJ1-4, the V gene TRBV15; D unclear. The V and J ends lost 1 base and 5 bases respectively, with 2 bases between them. Looked up from germline, CDR1 is LNHNV and CDR2 is YYDKDF (reference sequence). CDR3 length: 12 amino acids. The CDR3 region has the DNA TGTGCCACCAGCAGAGTGAATGAAAAACTGTTTTTT. Its protein is CATSRVNEKLFF.

This clonotype was found many times. V and J are TRBV5-1 and TRBJ1-2; possible D gene TRBD1, 5 bases. V shed 4 bases and J shed 6 bases, with 13 bases lying between them. Germline V lookup: CDR1 SGHRS, CDR2 YFSETQ. The CDR3 extends over 13 amino acids. CDR3: CASSRSGTDGYTF. Written as DNA, the CDR3 is TGCGCCAGCAGCCGCTCCGGGACTGATGGCTACACCTTC.